This entry features one TCR beta chain sequence. No antigen is known for it. Investigators prepared the TCR beta libraries by applying iRepertoire HTBI primers and Arm-PCR of CDR3 regions. TCRdb recomputed calls from the multiplex PCR reads with MiXCR, one row per CDR3 protein. The table lists about 460,000 distinct CDR3 sequences, around a fifth of them singletons. Germline V lookup: CDR1 SEHNR, CDR2 FQNEAQ (reference sequence). Trimming took off 5 bases at V and 8 bases at J, with 15 bases between the two ends. The CDR3 sequence is 13 residues long. Time point specified: persistent/refractory GD, antithyroid drugs over 5 years with positive TRAb. Researchers made the TCR library from RNA that was extracted from PBMCs. Patients all came to the study from an endocrinology department in Xi'an, China. Tubes containing EDTA received about 10 milliliters of drawn peripheral blood. These data come from a study of regulatory T cells in long-lasting Graves disease. The overall study: Over 5 years of antithyroid drugs plus positive TSH receptor antibodies defined persistent Graves' disease. General study findings and limits: Persistent disease was associated with favored TRBV28 usage and with favored use of TRBJ1-2 and TRBJ2-5.

This receptor was identified in a female donor with Graves disease. The chain employs TRBV7-9 and TRBJ1-2; D gene unclear. Sample: peripheral blood mononuclear cells (PBMCs), taken when the disease was refractory, from a patient treated with antithyroid drugs. The CDR3 spells CASSPTKIWGYTF. CDR3 nucleotides: TGTGCCAGCAGCCCAACGAAGATTTGGGGCTACACCTTC.